This T cell receptor beta chain emerged from a study of Tregs in tolerant kidney transplant recipients. Overall study context: The nonmyeloablative bone marrow transplants came from related graft donors, with transient mixed chimerism. Study results and caveats: In tolerant patients, donor-specific Tregs outgrew total Tregs, suggesting antigen-driven expansion. No direct test of biological reproducibility was done here.

V lost 3 bases and J 3 bases, leaving 11 bases between the germline ends. There are 14 residues in the CDR3. Germline lookup yields CDR1 KGHSH and CDR2 LQKENI. Libraries were prepared by immunoSEQ multiplex PCR; TCRdb keeps only in-frame clonotypes and omits some of them. Among over 60,000 clones listed, approximately 91% were seen once. This clone occurred a few times. Its antigen is undetermined. The sequencing here drew on CD4+ T cells from blood, taken before the transplant. The chain joins TRBV18 to TRBJ1-1; possibly TRBD1 for D (5 bases). The sequence derives from a human donor who received a combined kidney and bone marrow transplant. CDR3 loop: CASSPNSGYTEAFF. CDR3 sequence (DNA): TGTGCCAGCTCACCCAACTCAGGGTACACTGAAGCTTTCTTT.